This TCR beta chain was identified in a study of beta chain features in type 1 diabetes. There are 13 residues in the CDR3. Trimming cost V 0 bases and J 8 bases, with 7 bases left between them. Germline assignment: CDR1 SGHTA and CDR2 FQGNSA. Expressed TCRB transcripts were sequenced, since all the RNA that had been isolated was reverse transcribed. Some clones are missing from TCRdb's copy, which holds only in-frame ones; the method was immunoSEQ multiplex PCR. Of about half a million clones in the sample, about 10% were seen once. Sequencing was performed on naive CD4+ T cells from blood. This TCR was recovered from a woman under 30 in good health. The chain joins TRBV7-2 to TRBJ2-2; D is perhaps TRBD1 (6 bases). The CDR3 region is CASSLAQGGELFF. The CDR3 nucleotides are TGTGCCAGCAGCTTAGCACAGGGTGGGGAGCTGTTTTTT. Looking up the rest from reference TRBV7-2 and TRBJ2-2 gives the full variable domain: GAGVSQSPSNKVTEKGKDVELRCDPISGHTALYWYRQSLGQGLEFLIYFQGNSAPDKSGLPSDRFSAERTGGSVSTLTIQRTQQEDSAVYLCASSLAQGGELFFGEGSRLTVL.